This TCR beta chain derives from a study of response to subunit inactivated influenza vaccine. General study points: Authors suggested each seasonal influenza vaccination recruits few new T cells.

Only a few counts were recorded for this clonotype. What it recognizes is unknown. MiXCR was run by TCRdb on the RT-PCR reads, yielding one entry per CDR3 protein. The sample yields fewer than 650,000 distinct CDR3 sequences, 10% to 15% seen once. V lost 3 bases to trimming and J lost 2 bases, with 12 bases between them. This CDR3 comprises 15 residues. The V gene's germline CDR1 is LGHDT and CDR2 YNNKEL (reference sequence). The receptor was derived from a middle-aged man who received an inactivated influenza vaccine. Sequencing used PBMCs from blood, obtained about 40 days after vaccination. The rearrangement links TRBV3-1 to TRBJ2-3, with D perhaps TRBD2 (6 bases). In nucleotides, the CDR3 is TGTGCCAGCAGCCAGAAGCGGGTCCTCACAGATACGCAGTATTTT. This sequence encodes CASSQKRVLTDTQYF.